There are many counts of the clone carrying this T cell receptor (beta chain). The antigen remains undetermined. Building of the TCR beta libraries involved iRepertoire HTBI primers and Arm-PCR of CDR3 regions. TCRdb independently ran MiXCR on the multiplex PCR reads; one entry per CDR3 protein. The table records about 460,000 distinct CDR3 sequences, 14% of them present only once. The germline V gene has CDR1 DFQATT and CDR2 SNEGSKA (reference sequence). The V and J ends lost 6 bases and 6 bases respectively, with 13 bases between them. The CDR3 covers 12 residues. These data are taken from a study of regulatory T cells in long-lasting Graves disease. Study-level results: Shared public clonotypes totalled about 2,700 in persistent patients, compared with about 960 in new patients.

Time point of the sample: newly diagnosed GD, antithyroid drugs for less than 3 months. Following extraction of RNA from PBMCs, that RNA was used to make the TCR library. These data also featured in a second study, about T cells in Graves' hyperthyroidism and ophthalmopathy. From that paper: Recently diagnosed hyperthyroidism of less than 2 months' duration affected patients aged 18 to 65.

This TCR came from a woman aged 50 to 60 with Graves disease. The material was peripheral blood mononuclear cells (PBMCs), obtained at new diagnosis, from a patient treated with antithyroid drugs. This rearrangement joins TRBV20-1 to TRBJ2-3, with a weak D call TRBD1 (6 bases). CDR3 region: CSARQALDTQYF. CDR3 nucleotides: TGCAGTGCCCGACAGGCCCTCGATACGCAGTATTTT.